What follows describes a single TCR beta chain. The sample originates from a study of long-term antiretroviral therapy in people with HIV. An immunoSEQ assay, version v3.0, was performed at survey level. Here immunoSEQ multiplex PCR was the method, and the copy in TCRdb shows in-frame clones only, minus some. Found here are 25,000 to 30,000 clones, 82% of them singletons; the top ten hold 5.5%. Trimming pared 0 bases from V and 2 bases from J, leaving 7 bases between. Germline CDR1 SGHNT, CDR2 YENEEA. The CDR3 consists of 14 residues. This TCR was recovered from a woman in her 30s with HIV. J is TRBJ2-5 and V is TRBV11-3, with D unresolved. The sample in question was unsorted PBMCs, obtained 1.1 years before starting antiretroviral therapy. CDR3 residues: CASSLDSRQETQYF. DNA for the CDR3: TGTGCCAGCAGCTTAGACTCTAGGCAAGAGACCCAGTACTTC.